The 2 T cell receptor beta chains reported below all come from one sample, sequenced in a study of T-cell memory formation after mild COVID-19. TCRdb reprocessed the 5' RACE reads via MiXCR and lists one record per CDR3 protein. This sample has 540,000 or so distinct CDR3 sequences, with around 21% found just once. Sequenced: PBMCs or a T cell subset sorted from them (not recorded which). Receptors originate from an adult woman who had mild COVID-19 (a few samples of this study predate the infection). Cell type and time point are not known.

This chain connects TRBV7-9 to TRBJ2-7; TRBD1 matches at 11 bases. CDR1 is SEHNR and CDR2 is FQNEAQ in the germline V gene (reference sequence). Trimming at V came to 3 bases and at J to 2 bases, leaving 12 bases not matched to a gene. This CDR3 spans 18 amino acids. CDR3 sequence: CASSFAHEPGQGAYEQYF. The CDR3 DNA reads TGTGCCAGCAGCTTTGCCCACGAACCGGGACAGGGGGCCTACGAGCAGTACTTC.

The chain couples TRBV24-1 to TRBJ1-5, with D possibly being TRBD1 (6 bases). Looked up from germline, CDR1 is KGHDR and CDR2 is SFDVKD. There are 14 residues in the CDR3. V lost 9 bases, J lost 4 bases, and 15 bases lay in between. CDR3 nucleotides: TGTGCCACCTCGCCAGGGGCAGGGAATCAGCCCCAGCATTTT. The encoded protein is CATSPGAGNQPQHF.